The 12 T cell receptor beta chains given below trace back to one sample, sequenced in a study of shared clonotypes between healthy human individuals. Profiling relied on immunoSEQ multiplex PCR, and the TCRdb table lists in-frame clones only, not all of them. The sample records hundreds of thousands of clones, about four fifths being singletons. Sequenced sample: PBMCs. The receptors derive from a middle-aged woman in good health. Some clones in this sample may be carry-over from other donors' samples.

The V and J genes are TRBV6-6 and TRBJ2-7, with 11 bases that match TRBD1. After removal of 5 bases from V and 5 bases from J, the junction contained 5 bases not matched to a gene. CDR3 length: 14 amino acids. Germline loops: CDR1 MNHNY, CDR2 SVGAGI (reference sequence). The CDR3 spells CASSTRDRGNEQYF. The CDR3 DNA follows: TGTGCCAGCAGTACCCGGGACAGGGGGAACGAGCAGTACTTC.

J is TRBJ1-5 and V is TRBV4-1, with TRBD1 matching 7 bases. V lost 0 bases, J lost 7 bases, and 3 bases stayed unmatched. The CDR3 spans 14 residues. In germline, CDR1 is MGHRA, CDR2 YSYEKL. CDR3 residues: CASSQDDRAQPQHF. For the CDR3, the DNA is TGCGCCAGCAGCCAAGATGACAGGGCACAGCCCCAGCATTTT.

This clone was counted a single time. The chain employs TRBV6-6 and TRBJ1-5; possibly TRBD1 for D (5 bases). The CDR3 length is 12 residues. The germline V gene has CDR1 MNHNY and CDR2 SVGAGI (reference sequence). Deletions cut 2 bases from V and 7 bases from J, with 6 bases between. CDR3 sequence reads: CASSYGQQPQHF. CDR3 coding DNA: TGTGCCAGCAGTTACGGACAACAGCCCCAGCATTTT.

The V call is TRBV28, the J call TRBJ2-7; 11 positions agree with TRBD2. This CDR3 has 13 amino acids. Looked up from germline, CDR1 is MDHEN and CDR2 is SYDVKM. V was pared by 6 bases and J by 7 bases, with 5 bases of the junction left unmatched. The CDR3 region is CASRLAGVEEQYF. Here the CDR3 DNA reads TGTGCCAGCAGACTAGCGGGAGTGGAAGAGCAGTACTTC.

V gene TRBV14 combines with J gene TRBJ2-3; possibly TRBD2 for D (6 bases). Germline V gene sequence: CDR1 SGHDN, CDR2 FVKESK. This CDR3 has 14 amino acids. V lost 4 bases and J 8 bases, leaving 16 bases between the germline ends. CDR3 loop: CASSLWDLPGTQYF. The CDR3 bases are TGTGCCAGCAGCCTGTGGGACTTGCCGGGTACGCAGTATTTT.

This clone was counted only a few times. This chain joins TRBV19 and TRBJ1-1; TRBD1 agrees at 7 bases. CDR1 is LNHDA, CDR2 SQIVND, per germline (reference sequence). This CDR3 has 14 amino acids. The V gene end was trimmed by 2 bases and the J gene end by 3 bases; junction bases not matched to a gene: 3. CDR3 protein: CASSIQGVHTEAFF. CDR3 DNA: TGTGCCAGTAGTATACAGGGGGTCCACACTGAAGCTTTCTTT.

The V gene is TRBV6-1, the J gene TRBJ1-5, with no clear D. V lost 7 bases and J 3 bases, leaving 10 bases between the germline ends. From germline, CDR1 is MNHNS and CDR2 SASEGT. The CDR3 totals 13 residues. Here the CDR3 reads CASTWDLNQPQHF. CDR3 in DNA: TGTGCCAGCACCTGGGATCTCAATCAGCCCCAGCATTTT.

This clone is a singleton in its sample. The chain uses TRBV10-3 and TRBJ2-3; TRBD2 matches at 14 bases. This CDR3 has 16 residues. The V segment lost 2 bases and the J segment 5 bases; nucleotides outside the gene matches: 3. Germline V lookup: CDR1 ENHRY, CDR2 SYGVKD. The CDR3 DNA follows: TGTGCCATCAGTGAGCCAGGGACTAGCGGGAGAGATACGCAGTATTTT. Its protein is CAISEPGTSGRDTQYF.

This chain uses TRBV9 with TRBJ1-1, with no clear D. Germline lookup yields CDR1 SGDLS and CDR2 YYNGEE. With 0 bases removed from V and 1 base from J, the gap between germline ends came to 7 bases. The CDR3 is 14 amino acids. The CDR3 protein is CASSVGQPNTEAFF. The DNA of the CDR3 is TGTGCCAGCAGCGTAGGTCAGCCGAACACTGAAGCTTTCTTT.

To note about this clone: A much larger clone lies one base from this, so it may be a read error. Other DNA sequences in the same sample also yield this CDR3. CDR3 nucleotides: TGCGCCAGCAGCCAGGGACAGGGGGCCGGAGAGCCCCAGCATTTT. Amino acid sequence: CASSQGQGAGEPQHF. The V call is TRBV5-1, the J call TRBJ1-5, with 12 bases fitting TRBD1. Germline CDR1 SGHRS, CDR2 YFSETQ. The length of the CDR3 is 15 residues. The junction had 7 bases not matched to a gene; V was cut back by 4 bases and J by 8 bases.

The chain is built from TRBV21-1 and TRBJ2-2; the table gives TRBD2 as D, unverified against the DNA. TRBV21-1 is a known pseudogene. This CDR3 has 16 amino acids. CDR3 in amino acids: CASSPPRTRQSGELFF. The CDR3 bases are TGTGCCAGCAGTCCCCCTCGGACTAGGCAGTCCGGGGAGCTGTTTTTT.

This clone was seen ten or more times. The chain combines TRBV25-1 with TRBJ2-3, with a possible D match to TRBD2 (6 bases). Germline lookup yields CDR1 MGHDK and CDR2 SYGVNS. Trimming removed 2 bases at V and 4 bases at J, with 16 bases between. The CDR3 is 16 residues long. The CDR3, as DNA: TGTGCCAGCAGTGAAGCGGAGGCCCCGGGGGCAGATACGCAGTATTTT. Its translation is CASSEAEAPGADTQYF.